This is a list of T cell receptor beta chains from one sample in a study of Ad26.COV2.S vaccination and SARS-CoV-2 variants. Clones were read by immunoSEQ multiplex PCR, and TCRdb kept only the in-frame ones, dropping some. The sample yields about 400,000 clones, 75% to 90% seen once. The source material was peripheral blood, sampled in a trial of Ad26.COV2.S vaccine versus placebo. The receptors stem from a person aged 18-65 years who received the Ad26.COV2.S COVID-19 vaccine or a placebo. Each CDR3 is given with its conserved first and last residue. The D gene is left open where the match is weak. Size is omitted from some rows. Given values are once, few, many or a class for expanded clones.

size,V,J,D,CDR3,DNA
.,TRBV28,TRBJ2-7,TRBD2,CAAKEPSGKNEQYF,TGTGCCGCGAAGGAACCTAGCGGGAAGAACGAGCAGTACTTC
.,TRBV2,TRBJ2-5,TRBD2,CASSPSGRVQETQYF,TGTGCCAGCAGTCCTAGCGGGAGGGTCCAAGAGACCCAGTACTTC
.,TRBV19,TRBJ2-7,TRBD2,CASKDLCGRAYLRRYEQYF,TGTGCCAGTAAGGACCTTTGCGGGAGGGCCTATCTTAGACGCTACGAGCAGTACTTC
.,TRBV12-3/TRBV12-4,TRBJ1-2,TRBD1,CASSLGQGSGYTF,TGTGCCAGCAGTCTGGGACAGGGTAGTGGCTACACCTTC
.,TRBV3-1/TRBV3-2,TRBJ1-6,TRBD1,CASSQQYRTGRYNSPLHF,TGTGCCAGCAGCCAACAATACCGGACAGGGAGATATAATTCACCCCTCCACTTT
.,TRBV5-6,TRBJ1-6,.,CASSFGSGLRSPLHF,TGTGCCAGCAGCTTTGGATCCGGGTTGAGATCACCCCTCCACTTT
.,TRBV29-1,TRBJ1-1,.,CSVGGGFTGIAFF,TGCAGCGTTGGAGGGGGGTTTACAGGGATAGCTTTCTTT
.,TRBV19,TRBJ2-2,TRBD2,CASTSGRYTGELFF,TGTGCCAGTACCAGCGGGAGGTACACCGGGGAGCTGTTTTTT
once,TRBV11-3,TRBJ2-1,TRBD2,CASSRGGLANEQFF,TGTGCCAGCAGCAGAGGGGGACTAGCCAATGAGCAGTTCTTC
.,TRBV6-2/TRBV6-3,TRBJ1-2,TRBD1,CASSLAQGDRGLYGYTF,TGTGCCAGCAGCCTCGCCCAGGGGGACAGGGGCCTCTATGGCTACACCTTC
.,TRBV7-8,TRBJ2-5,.,CASSLKRVRETQYF,TGTGCCAGCAGCTTAAAGCGGGTCCGAGAGACCCAGTACTTC
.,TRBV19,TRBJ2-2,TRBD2,CASTLGLAATGELFF,TGTGCCAGTACCCTCGGACTAGCAGCGACCGGGGAGCTGTTTTTT
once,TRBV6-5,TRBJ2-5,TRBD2,CASSYSGLAEETQYF,TGTGCCAGCAGTTACTCGGGACTAGCGGAAGAGACCCAGTACTTC
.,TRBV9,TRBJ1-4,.,CASSVAGASTEKLFF,TGTGCCAGCAGCGTAGCAGGGGCGTCGACTGAAAAACTGTTTTTT
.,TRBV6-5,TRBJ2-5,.,CASSLQGPETQYF,TGTGCCAGCAGTTTGCAGGGTCCCGAGACCCAGTACTTC
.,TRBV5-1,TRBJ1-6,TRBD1,CASSLTLDRGNSPLHF,TGCGCCAGCAGCTTGACACTCGACAGGGGCAATTCACCCCTCCACTTT
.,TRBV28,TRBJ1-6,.,CASKMGPSSYNSPLHF,TGTGCCAGCAAGATGGGACCGAGCTCCTATAATTCACCCCTCCACTTT
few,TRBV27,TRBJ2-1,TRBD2,CASRPRGGTSREQFF,TGTGCCAGCAGACCCCGGGGGGGGACTAGCCGAGAGCAGTTCTTC
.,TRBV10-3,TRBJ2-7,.,CAISDLQGGEQYF,TGTGCCATCAGTGATCTCCAGGGAGGCGAGCAGTACTTC
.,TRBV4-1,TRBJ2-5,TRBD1,CASSQVGTGLKYF,TGCGCCAGCAGCCAAGTTGGGACAGGGTTAAAGTACTTC
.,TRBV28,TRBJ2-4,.,CASSVLAKNIQYF,TGTGCCAGCAGTGTTCTAGCCAAAAACATTCAGTACTTC
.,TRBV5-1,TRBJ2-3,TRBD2,CASSVGSGSEGTDTQYF,TGCGCCAGCAGCGTGGGAAGCGGGAGTGAGGGCACAGATACGCAGTATTTT
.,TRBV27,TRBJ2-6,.,CASSFLRGSGANVLTF,TGTGCCAGCAGTTTTCTCAGGGGAAGTGGGGCCAACGTCCTGACTTTC
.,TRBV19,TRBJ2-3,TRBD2,CASSIGGTTQADTQYF,TGTGCCAGTAGTATCGGAGGGACTACCCAAGCAGATACGCAGTATTTT
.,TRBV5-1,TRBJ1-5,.,CASRRDLNQPQHF,TGCGCCAGCAGACGGGACCTCAATCAGCCCCAGCATTTT
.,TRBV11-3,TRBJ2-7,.,CASSPGSNEQYF,TGTGCCAGCAGCCCTGGCTCCAACGAGCAGTACTTC
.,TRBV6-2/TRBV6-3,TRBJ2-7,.,CASTPKGLIYEQYF,TGTGCCAGCACCCCGAAAGGACTAATCTACGAGCAGTACTTC
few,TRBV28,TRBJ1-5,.,CASRGSNQPQHF,TGTGCCAGCAGAGGGAGCAATCAGCCCCAGCATTTT
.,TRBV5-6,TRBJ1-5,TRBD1,CASSWGQGDQPQHF,TGTGCCAGCAGCTGGGGACAGGGTGATCAGCCCCAGCATTTT
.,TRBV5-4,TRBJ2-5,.,CASSLEGRGETQYF,TGTGCCAGCAGCTTGGAGGGGAGGGGGGAGACCCAGTACTTC
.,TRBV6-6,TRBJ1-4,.,CASTRAGTNEKLFF,TGTGCCAGCACCCGAGCCGGGACTAATGAAAAACTGTTTTTT
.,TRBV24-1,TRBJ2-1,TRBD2,CATSDLQGLAGGNEQFF,TGTGCCACCAGTGATTTGCAAGGACTAGCGGGAGGCAATGAGCAGTTCTTC
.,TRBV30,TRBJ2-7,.,CAWSDSSPGEQYF,TGTGCCTGGAGCGACAGCAGTCCAGGCGAGCAGTACTTC
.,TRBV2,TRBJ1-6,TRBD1,CASSEEGTGHSPLHF,TGTGCCAGCAGTGAAGAGGGGACAGGGCATTCACCCCTCCACTTT